This T cell receptor (beta chain) was found in a study of T cell clonotyping in hematopoietic cell transplantation. The CDR3 is made up of 15 amino acids. V gave up 4 bases and J gave up 7 bases; unmatched junction bases: 13. Germline assignment: CDR1 SGHDT and CDR2 YYEEEE. Using immunoSEQ multiplex PCR, the repertoire was profiled, and TCRdb retains in-frame clones only, with some absent. This table holds around 8,000 clones, 90% to 95% found once. The sequence was obtained from a female patient aged 50-59 years who had an allogeneic stem cell transplant from an unrelated donor, so the T cells may come from the graft donor. Some clones in this sample may be carry-over from other donors' samples. The sequences come from PBMCs, collected 180 days after allogeneic stem cell transplant. V is TRBV5-6 and J is TRBJ1-2; 7 nucleotides line up with TRBD1. The CDR3 loop is CASSLLPGQLTGYTF. CDR3 DNA: TGTGCCAGCAGCCTACTACCGGGACAGCTAACTGGCTACACCTTC.